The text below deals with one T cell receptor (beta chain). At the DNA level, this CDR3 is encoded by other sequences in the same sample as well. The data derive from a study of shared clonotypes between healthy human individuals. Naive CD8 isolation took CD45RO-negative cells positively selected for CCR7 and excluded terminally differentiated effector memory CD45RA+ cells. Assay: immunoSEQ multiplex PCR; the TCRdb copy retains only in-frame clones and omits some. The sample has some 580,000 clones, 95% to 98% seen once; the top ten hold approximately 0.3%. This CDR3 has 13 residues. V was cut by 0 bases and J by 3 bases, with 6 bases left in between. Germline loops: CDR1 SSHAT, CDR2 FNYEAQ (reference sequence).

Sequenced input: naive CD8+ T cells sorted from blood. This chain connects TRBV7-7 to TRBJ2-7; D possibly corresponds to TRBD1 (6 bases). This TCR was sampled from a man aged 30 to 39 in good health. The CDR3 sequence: CASSLAGGYEQYF. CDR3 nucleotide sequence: TGTGCCAGCAGCTTAGCAGGGGGCTACGAGCAGTACTTC.